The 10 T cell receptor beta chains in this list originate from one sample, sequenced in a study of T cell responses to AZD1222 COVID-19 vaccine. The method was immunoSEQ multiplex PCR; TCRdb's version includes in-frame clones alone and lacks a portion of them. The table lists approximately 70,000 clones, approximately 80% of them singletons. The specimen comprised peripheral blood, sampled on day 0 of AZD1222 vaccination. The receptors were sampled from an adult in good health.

The CDR3 DNA follows: TGCGCCAGCAGATTCCAGGGGGCACGTAATGAAAAACTGTTTTTT. This sequence encodes CASRFQGARNEKLFF. The chain uses TRBV5-1 and TRBJ1-4, with 8 bases identical to TRBD1. This CDR3 contains 15 residues. The ends lost 5 bases at V and 4 bases at J; junction bases unmatched: 7. Germline values: CDR1 SGHRS, CDR2 YFSETQ.

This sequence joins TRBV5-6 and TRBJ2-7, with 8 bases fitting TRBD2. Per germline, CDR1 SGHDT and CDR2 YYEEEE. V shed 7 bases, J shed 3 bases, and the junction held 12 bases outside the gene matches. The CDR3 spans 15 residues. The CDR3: CASRPREAGGYEQYF. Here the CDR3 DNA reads TGTGCCAGCCGCCCGAGGGAGGCGGGGGGCTACGAGCAGTACTTC.

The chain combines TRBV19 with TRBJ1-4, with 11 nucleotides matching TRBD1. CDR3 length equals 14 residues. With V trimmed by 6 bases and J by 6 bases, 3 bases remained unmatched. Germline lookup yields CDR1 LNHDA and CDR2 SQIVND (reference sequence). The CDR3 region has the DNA TGTGCCAGTAGCCCGGGACAGGGGGATGAAAAACTGTTTTTT. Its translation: CASSPGQGDEKLFF.

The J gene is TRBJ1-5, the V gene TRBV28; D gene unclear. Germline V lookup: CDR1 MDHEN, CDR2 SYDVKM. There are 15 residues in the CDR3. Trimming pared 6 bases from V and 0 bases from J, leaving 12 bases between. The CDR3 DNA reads TGTGCCAGCAGCCCCAGCCAGATTAGCAATCAGCCCCAGCATTTT. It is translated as CASSPSQISNQPQHF. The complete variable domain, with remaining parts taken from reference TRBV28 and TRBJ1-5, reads DVKVTQSSRYLVKRTGEKVFLECVQDMDHENMFWYRQDPGLGLRLIYFSYDVKMKEKGDIPEGYSVSREKKERFSLILESASTNQTSMYLCASSPSQISNQPQHFGDGTRLSIL.

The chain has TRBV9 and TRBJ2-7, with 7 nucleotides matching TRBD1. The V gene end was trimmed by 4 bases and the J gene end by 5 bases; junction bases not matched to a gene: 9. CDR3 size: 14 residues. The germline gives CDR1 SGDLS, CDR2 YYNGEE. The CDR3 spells CASSPQTGHDEQYF. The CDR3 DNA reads TGTGCCAGCAGCCCTCAGACAGGGCACGACGAGCAGTACTTC.

The CDR3 is CASRDPTGAFYGYTF. In DNA form, the CDR3 reads TGCGCCAGCAGGGACCCTACCGGGGCCTTTTATGGCTACACCTTC. The gene calls are TRBV5-1 and TRBJ1-2; possibly TRBD1 for D (5 bases). Germline V gene lookup returns CDR1 SGHRS and CDR2 YFSETQ. Trimming removed 5 bases at V and 5 bases at J, with 19 bases between. The CDR3 contains 15 residues.

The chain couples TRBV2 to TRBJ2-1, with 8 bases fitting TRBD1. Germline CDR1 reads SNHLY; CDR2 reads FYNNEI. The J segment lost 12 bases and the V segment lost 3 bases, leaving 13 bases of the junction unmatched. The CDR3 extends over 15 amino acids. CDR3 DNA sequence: TGTGCCAGCAGTGACAGGGGGCGCGGTTCCCTTGGGCAGTTCTTC. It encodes CASSDRGRGSLGQFF.

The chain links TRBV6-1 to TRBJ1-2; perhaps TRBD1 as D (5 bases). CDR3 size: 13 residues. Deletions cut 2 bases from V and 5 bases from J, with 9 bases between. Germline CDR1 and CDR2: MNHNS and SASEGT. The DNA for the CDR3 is TGTGCCAGCAGTGAACGACAGCCATATGGCTACACCTTC. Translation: CASSERQPYGYTF.

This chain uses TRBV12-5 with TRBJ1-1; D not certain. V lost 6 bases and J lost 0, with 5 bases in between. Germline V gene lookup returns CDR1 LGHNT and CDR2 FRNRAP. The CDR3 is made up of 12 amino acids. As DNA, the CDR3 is TGTGCTAGTGGACAGCTGAACACTGAAGCTTTCTTT. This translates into CASGQLNTEAFF.

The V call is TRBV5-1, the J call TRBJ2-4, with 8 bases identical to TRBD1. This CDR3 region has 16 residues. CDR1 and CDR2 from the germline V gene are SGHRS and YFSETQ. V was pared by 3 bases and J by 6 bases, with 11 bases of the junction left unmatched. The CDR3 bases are TGCGCCAGCAGCTCCCGTGGGGGACAGGCCGCAAACATTCAGTACTTC. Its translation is CASSSRGGQAANIQYF.